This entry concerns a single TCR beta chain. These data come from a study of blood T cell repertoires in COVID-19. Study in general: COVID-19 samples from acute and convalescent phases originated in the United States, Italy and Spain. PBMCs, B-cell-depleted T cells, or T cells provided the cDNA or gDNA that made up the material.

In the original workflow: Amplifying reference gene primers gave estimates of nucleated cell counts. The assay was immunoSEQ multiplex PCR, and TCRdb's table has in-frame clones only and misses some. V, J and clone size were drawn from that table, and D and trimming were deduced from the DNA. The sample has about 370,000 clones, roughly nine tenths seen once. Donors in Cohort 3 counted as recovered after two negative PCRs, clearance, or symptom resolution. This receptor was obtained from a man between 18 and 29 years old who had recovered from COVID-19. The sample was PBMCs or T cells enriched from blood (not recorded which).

CDR3 DNA: TGTGCCACCAGCGGAGGAACTGGCTCCTACAATGAGCAGTTCTTC. It codes for CATSGGTGSYNEQFF. The chain recombines TRBV15 with TRBJ2-1; D might be TRBD2 (5 bases). Germline CDR1 is LNHNV and CDR2 is YYDKDF (reference sequence). This CDR3 is built from 15 residues. The V end lost 5 bases, the J end lost 0 bases, and 11 bases lay between the germline ends.